Detailed here is one TCR beta chain. Which antigen it targets is not known. The sample holds no much larger clone one base away, and base qualities are not on file. The data originate from a study of T-cell reconstitution after alpha-beta-depleted transplantation in children (dated by TCRdb to about 2016). Regarding the study in general: The study quantitatively tracked T-cell immune reconstitution after TCRalphabeta/CD19-depleted allogeneic hematopoietic cell transplantation in children using TCR repertoire profiling.

Findings and caveats that apply to the study as a whole: In some patients, high TCRbeta diversity at day 60 was attributed to recipient T cells and intrathymic progenitors that had survived conditioning. The frequencies of hyperexpanded clones fell over the following months, and after one year, T-cell counts and TCRbeta diversity were mostly attributed to newly produced T cells. Apparently early alphabetaT-cell count recovery about two months after transplant reportedly relied on only several hundred rapidly expanded clones derived from non-depleted graft cells.

From the cysteine up to the phenylalanine, the CDR3 has a length of 14 residues. Only the CDR3 DNA stays, 42 bases, in frame from base 1. Trimming at the junction amounts to 4 bases on V and 10 bases on J, and the germline ends lie 17 bases apart. The CDR1 and CDR2 encoded by the germline V gene are SGHNT and YENEEA. What this sample's treatment or condition label stands for: allogeneic hematopoietic cell transplantation with graft depleted of TCRalphabeta T cells and CD19 B cells. TCRalphabeta/CD19-depleted allogeneic hematopoietic cell grafts were given to the transplant recipients, all of whom were children. Receptors were amplified or captured by PCR. Sequencer: Illumina HiSeq 2500. To normalize quantification of the TCRbeta repertoire, the TCR libraries were built with molecular barcoding that relied on unique molecular identifiers. TCRdb itself trimmed the public reads at Q25 with fastp, ran MiXCR and retained productive beta chains. Rows merge per CDR3 protein into single entries with the most common DNA and genes. For this sample there are hundreds of thousands of distinct CDR3 sequences; 13% appear just once. The top ten clonotypes cover roughly 2.3% of the sample.

The rearrangement combines TRBV11-3 with TRBJ2-1, and the D gene may be TRBD2, 5 bases matching. The material sequenced was PBMCs, mostly from graft donor cells, taken 360 days after TCRalphabeta/CD19-depleted stem cell transplant. The receptor was derived from a male patient younger than 18 who had a stem cell transplant for acute myeloid leukemia, so the T cells may come from the graft donor. The CDR3 protein is CASSSTAEGWEQFF. The sequence in DNA is TGTGCCAGCAGCTCCACCGCAGAGGGTTGGGAGCAGTTCTTC. Reference TRBV11-3 and TRBJ2-1 proteins supply the regions before and after the CDR3; the full variable domain is: EAGVVQSPRYKIIEKKQPVAFWCNPISGHNTLYWYLQNLGQGPELLIRYENEEAVDDSQLPKDRFSAERLKGVDSTLKIQPAELGDSAVYLCASSSTAEGWEQFFGPGTRLTVL.